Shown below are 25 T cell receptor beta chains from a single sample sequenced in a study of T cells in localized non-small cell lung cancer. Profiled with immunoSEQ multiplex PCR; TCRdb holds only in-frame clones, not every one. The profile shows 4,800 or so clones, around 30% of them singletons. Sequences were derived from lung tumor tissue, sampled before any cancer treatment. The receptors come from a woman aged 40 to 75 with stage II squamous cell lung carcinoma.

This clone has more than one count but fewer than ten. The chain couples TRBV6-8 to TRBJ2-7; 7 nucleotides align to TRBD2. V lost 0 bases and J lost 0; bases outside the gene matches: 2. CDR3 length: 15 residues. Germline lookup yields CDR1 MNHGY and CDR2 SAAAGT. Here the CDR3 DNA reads TGTGCCAGCAGTTACTCGAGCGGGAACTCCTACGAGCAGTACTTC. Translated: CASSYSSGNSYEQYF.

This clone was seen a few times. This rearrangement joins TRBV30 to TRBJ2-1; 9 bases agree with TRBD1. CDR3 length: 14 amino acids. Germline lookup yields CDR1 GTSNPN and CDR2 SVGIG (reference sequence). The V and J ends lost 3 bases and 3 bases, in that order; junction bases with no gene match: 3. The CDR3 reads CAWSTGGVYNEQFF. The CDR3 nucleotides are TGTGCCTGGAGCACAGGGGGCGTCTACAATGAGCAGTTCTTC.

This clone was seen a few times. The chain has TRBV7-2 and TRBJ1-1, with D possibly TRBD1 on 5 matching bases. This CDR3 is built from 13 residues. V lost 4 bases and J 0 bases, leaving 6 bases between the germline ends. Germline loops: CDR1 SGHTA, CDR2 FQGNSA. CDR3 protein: CASSWGLNTEAFF. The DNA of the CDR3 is TGTGCCAGCAGCTGGGGACTGAACACTGAAGCTTTCTTT.

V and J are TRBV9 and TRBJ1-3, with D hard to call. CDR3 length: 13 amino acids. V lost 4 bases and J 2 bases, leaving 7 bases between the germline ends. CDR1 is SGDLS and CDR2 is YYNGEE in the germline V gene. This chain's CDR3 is CASSPRAGNTIYF. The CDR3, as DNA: TGTGCCAGCAGCCCCCGAGCTGGAAACACCATATATTTT.

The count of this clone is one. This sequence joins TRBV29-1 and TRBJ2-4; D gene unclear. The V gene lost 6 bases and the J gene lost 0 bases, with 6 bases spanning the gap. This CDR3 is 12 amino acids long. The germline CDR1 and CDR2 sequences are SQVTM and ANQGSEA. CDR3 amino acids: CSVTIAKNIQYF. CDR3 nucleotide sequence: TGCAGCGTGACCATAGCCAAAAACATTCAGTACTTC. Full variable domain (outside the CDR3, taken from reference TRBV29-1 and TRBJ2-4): SAVISQKPSRDICQRGTSLTIQCQVDSQVTMMFWYRQQPGQSLTLIATANQGSEATYESGFVIDKFPISRPNLTFSTLTVSNMSPEDSSIYLCSVTIAKNIQYFGAGTRLSVL.

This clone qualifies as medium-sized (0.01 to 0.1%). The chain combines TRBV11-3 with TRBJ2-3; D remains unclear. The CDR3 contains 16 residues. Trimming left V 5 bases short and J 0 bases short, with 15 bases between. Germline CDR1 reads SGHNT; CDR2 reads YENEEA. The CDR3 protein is CASSRSPTSSTDTQYF. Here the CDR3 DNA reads TGTGCCAGCAGCAGAAGTCCCACCTCTAGCACAGATACGCAGTATTTT.

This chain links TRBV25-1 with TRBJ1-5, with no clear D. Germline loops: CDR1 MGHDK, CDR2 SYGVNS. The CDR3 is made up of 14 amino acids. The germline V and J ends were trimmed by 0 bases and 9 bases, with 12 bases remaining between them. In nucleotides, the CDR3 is TGTGCCAGCAGTGAATATGGGCAGCCGCGGCCCCAGCATTTT. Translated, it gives CASSEYGQPRPQHF. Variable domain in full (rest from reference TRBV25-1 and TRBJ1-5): EADIYQTPRYLVIGTGKKITLECSQTMGHDKMYWYQQDPGMELHLIHYSYGVNSTEKGDLSSESTVSRIRTEHFPLTLESARPSHTSQYLCASSEYGQPRPQHFGDGTRLSIL.

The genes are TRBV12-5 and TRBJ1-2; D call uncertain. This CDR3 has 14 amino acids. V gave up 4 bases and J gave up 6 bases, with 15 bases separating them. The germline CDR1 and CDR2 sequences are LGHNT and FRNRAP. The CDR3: CASGSSSGFDGYTF. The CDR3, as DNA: TGTGCTAGTGGTTCCTCAAGTGGTTTCGATGGCTACACCTTC.

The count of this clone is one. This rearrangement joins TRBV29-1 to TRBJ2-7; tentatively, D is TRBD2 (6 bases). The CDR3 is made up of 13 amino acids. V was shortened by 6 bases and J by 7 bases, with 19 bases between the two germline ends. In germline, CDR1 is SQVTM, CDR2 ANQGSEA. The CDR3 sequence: CSVVGSGPGEQYF. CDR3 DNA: TGCAGCGTGGTCGGGAGCGGACCGGGGGAGCAGTACTTC.

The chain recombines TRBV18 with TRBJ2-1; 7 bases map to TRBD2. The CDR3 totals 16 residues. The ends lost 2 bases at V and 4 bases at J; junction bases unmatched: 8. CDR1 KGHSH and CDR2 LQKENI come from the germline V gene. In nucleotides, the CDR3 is TGTGCCAGCTCACCATCCGGGGCTAGCGGATACAATGAGCAGTTCTTC. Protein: CASSPSGASGYNEQFF.

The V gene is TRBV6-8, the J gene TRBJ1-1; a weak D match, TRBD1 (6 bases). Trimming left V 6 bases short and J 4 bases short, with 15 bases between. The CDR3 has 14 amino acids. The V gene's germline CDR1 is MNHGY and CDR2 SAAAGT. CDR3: CASRYQGWGTEAFF. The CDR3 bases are TGTGCCAGCAGGTACCAGGGGTGGGGCACTGAAGCTTTCTTT.

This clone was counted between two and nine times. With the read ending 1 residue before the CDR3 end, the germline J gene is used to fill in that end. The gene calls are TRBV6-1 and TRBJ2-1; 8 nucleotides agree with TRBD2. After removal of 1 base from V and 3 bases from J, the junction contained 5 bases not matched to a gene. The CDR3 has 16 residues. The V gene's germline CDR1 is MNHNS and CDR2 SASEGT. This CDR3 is CASSEGRREVYNEQFF. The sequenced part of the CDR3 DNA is TGTGCCAGCAGTGAAGGCAGGCGGGAGGTCTACAATGAGCAGTTC.

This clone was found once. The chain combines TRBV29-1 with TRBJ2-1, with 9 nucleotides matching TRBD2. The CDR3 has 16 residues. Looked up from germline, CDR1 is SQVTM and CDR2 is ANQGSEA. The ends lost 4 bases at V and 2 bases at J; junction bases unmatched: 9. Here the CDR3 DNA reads TGCAGCGTTGGCGGGAGGGCCGGGCGGACCTACAATGAGCAGTTCTTC. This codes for CSVGGRAGRTYNEQFF.

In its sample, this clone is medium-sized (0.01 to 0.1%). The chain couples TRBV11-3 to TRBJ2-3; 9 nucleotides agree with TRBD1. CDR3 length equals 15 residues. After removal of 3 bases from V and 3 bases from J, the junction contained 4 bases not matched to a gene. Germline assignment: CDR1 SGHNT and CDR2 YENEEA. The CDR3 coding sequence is TGTGCCAGCAGCTTGACAGGGGGTTCAACAGATACGCAGTATTTT. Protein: CASSLTGGSTDTQYF.

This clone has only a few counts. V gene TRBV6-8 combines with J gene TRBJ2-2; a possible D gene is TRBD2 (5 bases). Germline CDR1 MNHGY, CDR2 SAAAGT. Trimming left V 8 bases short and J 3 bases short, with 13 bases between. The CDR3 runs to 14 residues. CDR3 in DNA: TGTGCCAGCGGGGAGCCGGGTTACACCGGGGAGCTGTTTTTT. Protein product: CASGEPGYTGELFF.

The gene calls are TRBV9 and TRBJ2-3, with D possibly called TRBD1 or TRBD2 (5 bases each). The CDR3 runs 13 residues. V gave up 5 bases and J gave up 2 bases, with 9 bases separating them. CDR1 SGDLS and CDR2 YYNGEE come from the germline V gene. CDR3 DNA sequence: TGTGCCAGCAGTAGGGACCTCACAGATACGCAGTATTTT. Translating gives CASSRDLTDTQYF.

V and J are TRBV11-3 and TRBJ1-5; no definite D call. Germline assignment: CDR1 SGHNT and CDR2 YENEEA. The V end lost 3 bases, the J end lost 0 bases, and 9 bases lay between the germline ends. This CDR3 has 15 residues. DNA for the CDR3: TGTGCCAGCAGCTTCTCTGGGAATAGCAATCAGCCCCAGCATTTT. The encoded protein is CASSFSGNSNQPQHF.

Written as DNA, the CDR3 is TGCGCCAGCAGCCAAGCCCTAGCGGGAGGGACCTTGGGTGAGCAGTTCTTC. Protein product: CASSQALAGGTLGEQFF. This chain connects TRBV4-1 to TRBJ2-1, with 12 bases fitting TRBD2. This CDR3 contains 17 residues. After removal of 1 base from V and 9 bases from J, the junction contained 10 bases not matched to a gene. CDR1 MGHRA and CDR2 YSYEKL come from the germline V gene.

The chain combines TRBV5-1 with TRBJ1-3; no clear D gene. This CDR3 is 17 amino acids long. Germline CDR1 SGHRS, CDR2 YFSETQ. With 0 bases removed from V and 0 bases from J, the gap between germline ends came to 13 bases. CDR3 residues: CASSLVGVSSSGNTIYF. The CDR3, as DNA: TGCGCCAGCAGCTTGGTGGGAGTATCTAGCTCTGGAAACACCATATATTTT. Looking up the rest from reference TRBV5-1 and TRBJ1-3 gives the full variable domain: KAGVTQTPRYLIKTRGQQVTLSCSPISGHRSVSWYQQTPGQGLQFLFEYFSETQRNKGNFPGRFSGRQFSNSRSEMNVSTLELGDSALYLCASSLVGVSSSGNTIYFGEGSWLTVV.

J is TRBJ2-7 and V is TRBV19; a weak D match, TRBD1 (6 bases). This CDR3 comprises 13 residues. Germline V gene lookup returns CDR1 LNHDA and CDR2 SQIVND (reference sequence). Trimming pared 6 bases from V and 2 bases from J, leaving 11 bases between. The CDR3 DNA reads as TGTGCCAGTAGCAGGGGACCAACCTACGAGCAGTACTTC. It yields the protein CASSRGPTYEQYF. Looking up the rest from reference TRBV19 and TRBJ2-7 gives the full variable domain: DGGITQSPKYLFRKEGQNVTLSCEQNLNHDAMYWYRQDPGQGLRLIYYSQIVNDFQKGDIAEGYSVSREKKESFPLTVTSAQKNPTAFYLCASSRGPTYEQYFGPGTRLTVT.

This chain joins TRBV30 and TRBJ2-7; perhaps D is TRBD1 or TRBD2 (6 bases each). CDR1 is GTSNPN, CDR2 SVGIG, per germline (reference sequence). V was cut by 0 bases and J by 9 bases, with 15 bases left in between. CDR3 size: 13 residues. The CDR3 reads CAWSVPGAGWQYF. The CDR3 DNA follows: TGTGCCTGGAGTGTCCCGGGGGCAGGATGGCAGTACTTC.

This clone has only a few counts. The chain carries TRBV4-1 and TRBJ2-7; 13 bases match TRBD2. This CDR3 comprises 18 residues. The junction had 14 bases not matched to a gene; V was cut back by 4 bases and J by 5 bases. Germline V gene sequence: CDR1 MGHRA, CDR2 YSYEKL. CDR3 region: CASSPGLAGSTLFHEQYF. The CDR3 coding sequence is TGCGCCAGCAGCCCGGGACTAGCGGGATCAACACTCTTCCACGAGCAGTACTTC.

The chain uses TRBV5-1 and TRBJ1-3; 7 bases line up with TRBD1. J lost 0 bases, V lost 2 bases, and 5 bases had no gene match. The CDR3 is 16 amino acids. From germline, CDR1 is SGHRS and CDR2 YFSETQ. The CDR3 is CASSLGTAASGNTIYF. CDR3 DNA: TGCGCCAGCAGCTTAGGGACAGCCGCCTCTGGAAACACCATATATTTT.

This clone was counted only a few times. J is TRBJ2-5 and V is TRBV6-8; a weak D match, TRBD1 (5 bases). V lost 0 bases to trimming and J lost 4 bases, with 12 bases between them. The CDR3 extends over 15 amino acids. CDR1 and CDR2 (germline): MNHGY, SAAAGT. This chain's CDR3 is CASSYSRQGGETQYF. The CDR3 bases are TGTGCCAGCAGTTACTCGCGTCAGGGTGGAGAGACCCAGTACTTC.

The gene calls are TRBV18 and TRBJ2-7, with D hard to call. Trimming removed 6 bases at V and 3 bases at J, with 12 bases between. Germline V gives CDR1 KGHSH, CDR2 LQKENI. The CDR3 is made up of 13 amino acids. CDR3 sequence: CASSPTIFYEQYF. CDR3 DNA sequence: TGTGCCAGCTCCCCAACCATATTCTACGAGCAGTACTTC.